Presented here are 25 T cell receptor beta chains from one specimen sequenced in a study of cytomegalovirus exposure and HLA in healthy donors. PCR was performed using 60 Vbeta and 13 Jbeta primers. Clones were read by immunoSEQ multiplex PCR, and TCRdb kept only the in-frame ones, dropping some. The repertoire has 110,000 or so clones, about 61% of them found once; the top ten carry about 7.7%. The sample comprised PBMCs. The receptors shown here come from a young man in good health and CMV-seropositive.

This chain links TRBV6-6 with TRBJ1-6, with no clear D. The ends were cut back, 2 bases at V and 10 bases at J, with 15 bases in the middle. The germline V gene encodes CDR1 MNHNY and CDR2 SVGAGI (reference sequence). The CDR3 runs 15 residues. The CDR3 nucleotides are TGTGCCAGCAGTTACCTCGGGGTGCCCGGGTCACCCCTCCACTTT. Translating gives CASSYLGVPGSPLHF.

The chain combines TRBV5-1 with TRBJ2-2; D is undetermined. CDR3 size: 12 residues. Trimming removed 5 bases from V and 4 bases from J, with 6 bases in between. Germline V CDR1 and CDR2: SGHRS, YFSETQ. CDR3 coding DNA: TGCGCCAGCAGGGAGACCACCGGGGAGCTGTTTTTT. Protein sequence: CASRETTGELFF.

Ten or more counts support this clone. The chain is built from TRBV5-6 and TRBJ2-3; the D gene is possibly TRBD2 (6 bases). Trimming pared 2 bases from V and 0 bases from J, leaving 10 bases between. The CDR3 has 15 amino acids. The germline CDR1 and CDR2 sequences are SGHDT and YYEEEE. CDR3 residues: CASSFRGTSTDTQYF. The DNA for the CDR3 is TGTGCCAGCAGCTTTCGTGGGACTAGCACAGATACGCAGTATTTT. The full variable domain, in which reference TRBV5-6 and TRBJ2-3 provide the parts outside the CDR3, is DAGVTQSPTHLIKTRGQQVTLRCSPKSGHDTVSWYQQALGQGPQFIFQYYEEEERQRGNFPDRFSGHQFPNYSSELNVNALLLGDSALYLCASSFRGTSTDTQYFGPGTRLTVL.

V gene TRBV10-3 combines with J gene TRBJ1-6, with 11 nucleotides matching TRBD1. From germline, CDR1 is ENHRY and CDR2 SYGVKD. The CDR3 is 15 amino acids. V shed 6 bases, J shed 8 bases, and the junction held 6 bases outside the gene matches. CDR3 residues: CAISAAGQGDSPLHF. The CDR3 DNA sequence: TGTGCCATCAGCGCCGCGGGACAGGGGGATTCACCCCTCCACTTT.

The gene calls are TRBV7-9 and TRBJ2-2; 7 bases line up with TRBD1. Germline V gene data show CDR1 as SEHNR and CDR2 as FQNEAQ (reference sequence). The CDR3 is 14 residues long. The V gene end was trimmed by 0 bases and the J gene end by 6 bases; junction bases not matched to a gene: 1. CDR3 in amino acids: CASSLAGTAGELFF. For the CDR3, the DNA is TGTGCCAGCAGCTTAGCCGGGACAGCCGGGGAGCTGTTTTTT.

Turning to this clone: Compared with germline, one end of the junction differs, possibly owing to a read error. J is TRBJ2-5 and V is TRBV7-7; D is perhaps TRBD1 or TRBD2 (5 bases each). Germline CDR1 is SSHAT and CDR2 is FNYEAQ (reference sequence). The CDR3 consists of 14 residues. CDR3 bases: TGTGCCAGCAGTTTAGGGGAGCACCAAGAGACCCAGTACTTC. This translates into CASSLGEHQETQYF.

The CDR3 sequence: CAISEAWTSGAEYF. CDR3 DNA: TGTGCCATCAGTGAGGCCTGGACTAGCGGGGCCGAGTATTTT. This chain links TRBV10-3 with TRBJ2-3; 12 nucleotides match TRBD2. This CDR3 region has 14 residues. The germline V gene encodes CDR1 ENHRY and CDR2 SYGVKD. J was trimmed by 13 bases and V by 2 bases; bases with no gene match: 7.

V is TRBV5-1 and J is TRBJ2-7; possibly TRBD2 for D (5 bases). Germline CDR1 reads SGHRS; CDR2 reads YFSETQ. This CDR3 has 13 amino acids. The germline V and J ends were trimmed by 0 bases and 3 bases, with 7 bases remaining between them. The DNA of the CDR3 is TGCGCCAGCAGCTTGGTGGGGAGCTACGAGCAGTACGTC. Protein product: CASSLVGSYEQYV.

The rearrangement links TRBV9 to TRBJ1-6; 9 positions match TRBD1. The CDR3 covers 16 residues. In germline, CDR1 is SGDLS, CDR2 YYNGEE. V was pared by 3 bases and J by 6 bases, with 7 bases of the junction left unmatched. CDR3 amino acids: CASSARDRVVNSPLHF. The CDR3 DNA follows: TGTGCCAGCAGCGCCCGGGACAGGGTCGTTAATTCACCCCTCCACTTT.

The genes are TRBV11-3 and TRBJ2-6; 7 nucleotides match TRBD1. The J segment lost 1 base and the V segment lost 1 base, leaving 4 bases of the junction unmatched. The length of the CDR3 is 17 residues. Germline CDR1 and CDR2: SGHNT and YENEEA. The CDR3 DNA sequence: TGTGCCAGCAGCTTAGGACAGGGATCGTCTGGGGCCAACGTCCTGACTTTC. It is translated as CASSLGQGSSGANVLTF. The full variable domain, completed using reference TRBV11-3 and TRBJ2-6, is EAGVVQSPRYKIIEKKQPVAFWCNPISGHNTLYWYLQNLGQGPELLIRYENEEAVDDSQLPKDRFSAERLKGVDSTLKIQPAELGDSAVYLCASSLGQGSSGANVLTFGAGSRLTVL.

The chain recombines TRBV2 with TRBJ1-2, with 11 nucleotides matching TRBD1. This CDR3 has 14 amino acids. Germline-derived CDR1 and CDR2 are SNHLY and FYNNEI. Trimming removed 5 bases from V and 4 bases from J; junction bases left unmatched: 3. The CDR3 bases are TGTGCCAGCAGTCGGACAGGGGGCGCCTATGGCTACACCTTC. Translated: CASSRTGGAYGYTF. Full variable domain (outside the CDR3, taken from reference TRBV2 and TRBJ1-2): EPEVTQTPSHQVTQMGQEVILRCVPISNHLYFYWYRQILGQKVEFLVSFYNNEISEKSEIFDDQFSVERPDGSNFTLKIRSTKLEDSAMYFCASSRTGGAYGYTFGSGTRLTVV.

The chain carries TRBV9 and TRBJ2-3; the D is unclear. The CDR3 length is 13 residues. Germline assignment: CDR1 SGDLS and CDR2 YYNGEE. Between the trimmed V and J ends, which lost 4 bases and 2 bases, there was a span of 8 bases. The DNA for the CDR3 is TGTGCCAGCAGCCCCCTCTTCACAGATACGCAGTATTTT. It yields the protein CASSPLFTDTQYF.

In this sample, this clone turned up a few times. CDR3 DNA: TGTGCCAGCAGCCCCCCGACTAGCGGGAGCTGGGAGCAGTACTTC. Translating it yields CASSPPTSGSWEQYF. This chain joins TRBV7-9 and TRBJ2-7, with 12 bases fitting TRBD2. In germline, CDR1 is SEHNR, CDR2 FQNEAQ (reference sequence). Trimming took 5 bases from V and 7 from J; bases not matched to a gene: 9. The CDR3 runs 15 residues.

This clone was detected only once. The chain combines TRBV18 with TRBJ1-5; 8 nucleotides align to TRBD1. V dropped 6 bases and J dropped 5; count of bases not matched to a gene: 6. The CDR3 has 14 residues. Germline V CDR1 and CDR2: KGHSH, LQKENI. Here the CDR3 reads CASSGQGADQPQHF. CDR3 nucleotide sequence: TGTGCCAGCTCCGGCCAGGGGGCGGATCAGCCCCAGCATTTT.

The chain recombines TRBV5-5 with TRBJ1-5; 7 bases fit TRBD1. The CDR3 has 15 residues. Germline CDR1 SGHKS, CDR2 YYEKEE (reference sequence). V was clipped by 2 bases and J by 3 bases; unmatched bases: 5. The DNA for the CDR3 is TGTGCCAGCAGCTTCACAGGGGCCATCAATCAGCCCCAGCATTTT. This gives the protein CASSFTGAINQPQHF.

This chain links TRBV5-1 with TRBJ2-3; maybe TRBD2 (7 bases). Trimming shortened V by 6 bases and J by 4 bases, and 15 bases separated the two germline ends. The germline CDR1 and CDR2 sequences are SGHRS and YFSETQ. The CDR3 has 14 amino acids. This chain's CDR3 is CASKSGGRADTQYF. In DNA, the CDR3 is TGCGCCAGCAAGTCCGGGGGGCGGGCAGATACGCAGTATTTT.

The CDR3: CASSLDPGDGYEQYF. DNA of the CDR3: TGTGCCAGCAGCTTAGATCCGGGGGACGGCTACGAGCAGTACTTC. The chain recombines TRBV7-6 with TRBJ2-7; a possible D gene is TRBD2 (6 bases). Germline CDR1 SGHVS, CDR2 FNYEAQ. This CDR3 has 15 residues. With 1 base removed from V and 3 bases from J, the gap between germline ends came to 13 bases.

The rearrangement uses TRBV10-1 and TRBJ1-1, with TRBD1 matching 8 bases. Germline assignment: CDR1 WNHNN and CDR2 SYGVQD (reference sequence). V gave up 7 bases and J gave up 5 bases; unmatched junction bases: 6. The CDR3 consists of 13 residues. CDR3 sequence reads: CASNDRGWTEAFF. As DNA, the CDR3 is TGCGCCAGCAACGACAGGGGATGGACTGAAGCTTTCTTT.

The chain carries TRBV10-3 and TRBJ1-1; D gene unclear. The CDR3 is made up of 13 amino acids. V lost 7 bases, J lost 5 bases, and 14 bases lay in between. Germline V gene data show CDR1 as ENHRY and CDR2 as SYGVKD. CDR3 protein: CAIKFSPGTEAFF. CDR3 coding DNA: TGTGCCATCAAATTTTCTCCCGGGACTGAAGCTTTCTTT.

CDR3 bases: TGCGCCAGCAGTGTCGGGACTAGCGGGGCGGGGGAGACCCAGTACTTC. Protein sequence: CASSVGTSGAGETQYF. The chain has TRBV10-1 and TRBJ2-5; 13 nucleotides align to TRBD2. The CDR3 has 16 residues. Germline V gene sequence: CDR1 WNHNN, CDR2 SYGVQD (reference sequence). With 4 bases clipped from V and 5 bases from J, the junction kept 7 bases outside the gene matches.

This clone was seen only a few times. CDR3 DNA: TGCAGCGTTGTTCAGTGGGAGACCCAGTACTTC. Residues: CSVVQWETQYF. The chain combines TRBV29-1 with TRBJ2-5, with D unresolved. The germline V gene encodes CDR1 SQVTM and CDR2 ANQGSEA. The CDR3 has 11 amino acids. Trimming took off 4 bases at V and 5 bases at J, with 8 bases between the two ends.

This chain uses TRBV7-9 with TRBJ2-5; TRBD1 aligns across 9 bases. CDR3 length: 18 amino acids. The V segment lost 4 bases and the J segment 4 bases; nucleotides outside the gene matches: 16. Germline CDR1 SEHNR, CDR2 FQNEAQ (reference sequence). Written as DNA, the CDR3 is TGTGCCAGCAGCTCACCTATTAACCGGGACAGGGCTGGAGAGACCCAGTACTTC. It encodes CASSSPINRDRAGETQYF.

This clone was found once. The chain uses TRBV6-1 and TRBJ1-2; D remains ambiguous. The CDR3 loop spans 15 amino acids. CDR1 MNHNS and CDR2 SASEGT come from the germline V gene. Trimming pared 2 bases from V and 4 bases from J, leaving 14 bases between. DNA of the CDR3: TGTGCCAGCAGTGAAAGTTGGCGGGATTCCTATGGCTACACCTTC. Protein product: CASSESWRDSYGYTF.

The CDR3 coding sequence is TGTGCCAGCAGCTTGCAGGGATGGACCTTC. Translating gives CASSLQGWTF. The rearrangement uses TRBV7-9 and TRBJ1-2; D might be TRBD1 (5 bases). The CDR3 is made up of 10 amino acids. Germline V gene sequence: CDR1 SEHNR, CDR2 FQNEAQ (reference sequence). The ends were cut back, 3 bases at V and 14 bases at J, with 10 bases in the middle.

The V call is TRBV2, the J call TRBJ2-2, with 12 bases identical to TRBD2. The CDR3 sequence is 19 residues long. The germline CDR1 and CDR2 sequences are SNHLY and FYNNEI. V gave up 4 bases and J gave up 5 bases; unmatched junction bases: 14. Here the CDR3 DNA reads TGTGCCAGCAGTGTACTACTCTCTAGCGGGGGGGCCCTAACCGGGGAGCTGTTTTTT. This translates into CASSVLLSSGGALTGELFF. The full variable domain, in which reference TRBV2 and TRBJ2-2 provide the parts outside the CDR3, is EPEVTQTPSHQVTQMGQEVILRCVPISNHLYFYWYRQILGQKVEFLVSFYNNEISEKSEIFDDQFSVERPDGSNFTLKIRSTKLEDSAMYFCASSVLLSSGGALTGELFFGEGSRLTVL.